This T cell receptor beta chain was identified in a study of blood T cell repertoires in COVID-19. Study-wide context: T cells, B-cell-depleted T cells, or PBMCs provided the cDNA or gDNA that served as material.

V dropped 6 bases and J dropped 10 bases, with 15 bases sitting between them. The CDR3 has 12 residues. Germline CDR1 is WSHSY and CDR2 is SAAADI. Cohorts were based on clinical histories the participants reported. The repertoire was sequenced with immunoSEQ multiplex PCR; TCRdb's copy has only in-frame clones and lacks some. The data contain roughly 280,000 clones, 80% to 90% of them singletons. The sequencing input was PBMCs or T cells enriched from blood (not recorded which). The chain joins TRBV10-2 to TRBJ1-1; possible D gene TRBD1, 6 bases. This TCR was sampled from a woman between 18 and 29 years old who had recovered from COVID-19. CDR3 bases: TGCGCCAGCAGCACAGGGATTCGGCTAGCTTTCTTT. It yields the protein CASSTGIRLAFF.